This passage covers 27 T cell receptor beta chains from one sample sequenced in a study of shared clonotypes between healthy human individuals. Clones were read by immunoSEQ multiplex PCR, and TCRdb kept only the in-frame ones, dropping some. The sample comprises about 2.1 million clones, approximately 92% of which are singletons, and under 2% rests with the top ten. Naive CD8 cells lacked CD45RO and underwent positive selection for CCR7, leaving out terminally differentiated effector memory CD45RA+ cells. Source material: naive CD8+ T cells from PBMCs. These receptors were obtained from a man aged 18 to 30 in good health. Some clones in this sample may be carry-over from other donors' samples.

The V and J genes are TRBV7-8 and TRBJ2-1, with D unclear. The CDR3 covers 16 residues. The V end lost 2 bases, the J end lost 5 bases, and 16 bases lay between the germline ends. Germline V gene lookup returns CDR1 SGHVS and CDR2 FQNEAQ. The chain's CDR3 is CASSLSILQPHNEQFF. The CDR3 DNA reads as TGTGCCAGCAGCTTAAGTATTCTCCAGCCTCACAATGAGCAGTTCTTC.

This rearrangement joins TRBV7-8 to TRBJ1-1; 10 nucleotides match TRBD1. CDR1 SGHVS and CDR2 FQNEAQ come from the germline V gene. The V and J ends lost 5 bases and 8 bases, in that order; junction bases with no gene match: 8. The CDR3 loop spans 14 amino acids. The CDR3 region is CASSKDRGGIEAFF. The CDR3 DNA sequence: TGTGCCAGCAGCAAGGACAGGGGGGGCATAGAAGCTTTCTTT.

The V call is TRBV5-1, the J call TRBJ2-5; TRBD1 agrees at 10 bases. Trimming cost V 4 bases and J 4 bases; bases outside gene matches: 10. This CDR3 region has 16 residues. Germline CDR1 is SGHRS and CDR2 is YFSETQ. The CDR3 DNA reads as TGCGCCAGCAGCCCTTCCGGGACAGGGGTAGGAGAGACCCAGTACTTC. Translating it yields CASSPSGTGVGETQYF.

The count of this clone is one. In DNA form, the CDR3 reads TGTGCCAGCAGCGGGGGCCGGTTTGGAAACACCATATATTTT. This encodes CASSGGRFGNTIYF. The V and J genes are TRBV7-9 and TRBJ1-3; a weak D match, TRBD1 (6 bases). Trimming stripped 5 bases from V and 3 bases from J, with 11 bases between. Germline CDR1 is SEHNR and CDR2 is FQNEAQ (reference sequence). CDR3 length equals 14 residues.

The CDR3 is CASTGTGDSVGRLEQYF. CDR3 in DNA: TGTGCCAGCACTGGGACAGGGGACAGCGTGGGGCGTCTCGAGCAGTACTTC. The chain uses TRBV2 and TRBJ2-7; TRBD1 agrees at 10 bases. There are 17 residues in the CDR3. Trimming at V came to 7 bases and at J to 6 bases, leaving 18 bases not matched to a gene. From germline, CDR1 is SNHLY and CDR2 FYNNEI.

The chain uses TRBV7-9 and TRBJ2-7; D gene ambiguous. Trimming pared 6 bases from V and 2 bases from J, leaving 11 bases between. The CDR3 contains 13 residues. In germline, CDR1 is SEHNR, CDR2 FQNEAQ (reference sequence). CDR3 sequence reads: CASSTRTAYEQYF. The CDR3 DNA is TGTGCCAGCAGTACGCGAACCGCCTACGAGCAGTACTTC.

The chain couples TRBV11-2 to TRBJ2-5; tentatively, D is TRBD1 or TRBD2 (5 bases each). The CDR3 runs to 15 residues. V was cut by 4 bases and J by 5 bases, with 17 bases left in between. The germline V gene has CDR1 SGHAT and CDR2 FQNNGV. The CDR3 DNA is TGTGCCAGCAGCTCTACGTACCCCGAGGGGGAGACCCAGTACTTC. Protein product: CASSSTYPEGETQYF.

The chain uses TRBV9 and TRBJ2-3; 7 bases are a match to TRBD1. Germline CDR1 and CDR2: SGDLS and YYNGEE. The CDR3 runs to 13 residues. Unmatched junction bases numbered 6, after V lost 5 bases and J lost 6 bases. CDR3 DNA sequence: TGTGCCAGCAGTTCTCTAGGGGGCGATACGCAGTATTTT. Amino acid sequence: CASSSLGGDTQYF.

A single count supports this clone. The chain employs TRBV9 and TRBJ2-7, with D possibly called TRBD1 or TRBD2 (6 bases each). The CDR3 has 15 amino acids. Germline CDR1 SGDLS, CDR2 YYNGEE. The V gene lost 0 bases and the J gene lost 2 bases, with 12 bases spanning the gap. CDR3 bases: TGTGCCAGCAGCGTAGGGGGGGCTTACCCCTACGAGCAGTACTTC. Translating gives CASSVGGAYPYEQYF.

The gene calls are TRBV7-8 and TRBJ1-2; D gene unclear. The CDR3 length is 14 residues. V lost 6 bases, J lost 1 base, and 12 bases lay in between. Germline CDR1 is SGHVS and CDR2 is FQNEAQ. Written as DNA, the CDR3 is TGTGCCAGCAGTTCCCACAGAGATAACTATGGCTACACCTTC. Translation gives CASSSHRDNYGYTF.

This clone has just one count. CDR3 loop: CASSLVRGTYEQYF. In DNA form, the CDR3 reads TGCGCCAGCAGCTTGGTGCGGGGCACCTACGAGCAGTACTTC. The chain uses TRBV5-1 and TRBJ2-7; maybe TRBD2 (6 bases). There are 14 residues in the CDR3. V was clipped by 0 bases and J by 2 bases, with 9 bases between them. Germline-derived CDR1 and CDR2 are SGHRS and YFSETQ.

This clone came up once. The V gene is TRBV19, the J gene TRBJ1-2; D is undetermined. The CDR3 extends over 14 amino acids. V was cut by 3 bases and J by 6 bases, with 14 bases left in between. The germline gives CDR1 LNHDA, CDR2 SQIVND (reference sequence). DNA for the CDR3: TGTGCCAGTAGTATCCTCCCCCCTCCCGATGGCTACACCTTC. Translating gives CASSILPPPDGYTF.

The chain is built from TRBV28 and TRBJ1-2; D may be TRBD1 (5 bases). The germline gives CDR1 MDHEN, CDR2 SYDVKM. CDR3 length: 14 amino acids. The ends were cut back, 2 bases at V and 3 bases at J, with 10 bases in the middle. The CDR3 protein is CASSLVGRDYGYTF. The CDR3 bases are TGTGCCAGCAGTTTAGTCGGCAGGGACTATGGCTACACCTTC.

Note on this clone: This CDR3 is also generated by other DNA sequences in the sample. The CDR3, as DNA: TGTGCCAGCAGTTGGGGGACATCCTCCTACGAGCAGTACTTC. Translating gives CASSWGTSSYEQYF. The rearrangement links TRBV27 to TRBJ2-7; weak D call: TRBD1 (6 bases). Per the germline V gene, CDR1 is MNHEY and CDR2 is SMNVEV (reference sequence). The V end was cut by 4 bases, the J end by 0 bases, with 10 bases between. The CDR3 runs to 14 residues.

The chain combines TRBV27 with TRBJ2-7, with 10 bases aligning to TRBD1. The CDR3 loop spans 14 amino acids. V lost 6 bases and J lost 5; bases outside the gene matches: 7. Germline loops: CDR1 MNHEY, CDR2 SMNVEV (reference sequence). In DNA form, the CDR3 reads TGTGCCAGCAGCACGACAGGGGGCAGGGACGAGCAGTACTTC. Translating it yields CASSTTGGRDEQYF.

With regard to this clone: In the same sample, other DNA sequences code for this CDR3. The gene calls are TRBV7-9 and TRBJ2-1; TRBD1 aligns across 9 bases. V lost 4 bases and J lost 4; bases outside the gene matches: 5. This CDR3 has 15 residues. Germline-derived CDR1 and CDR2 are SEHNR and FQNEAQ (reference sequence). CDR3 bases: TGTGCCAGCAGCTCACCGGGACAGGGATACAATGAGCAGTTCTTC. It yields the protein CASSSPGQGYNEQFF.

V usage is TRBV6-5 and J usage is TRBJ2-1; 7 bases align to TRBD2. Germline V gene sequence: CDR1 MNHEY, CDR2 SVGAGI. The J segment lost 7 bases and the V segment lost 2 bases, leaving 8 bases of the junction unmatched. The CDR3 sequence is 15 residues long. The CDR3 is CASSYDAGVLNEQFF. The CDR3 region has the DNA TGTGCCAGCAGTTACGATGCGGGAGTGCTTAATGAGCAGTTCTTC.

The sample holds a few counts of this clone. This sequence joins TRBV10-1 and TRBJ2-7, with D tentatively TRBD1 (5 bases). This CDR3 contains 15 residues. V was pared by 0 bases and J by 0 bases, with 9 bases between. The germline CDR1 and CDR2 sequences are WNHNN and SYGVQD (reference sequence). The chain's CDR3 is CASSESQGASYEQYF. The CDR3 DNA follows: TGCGCCAGCAGTGAGTCTCAAGGGGCCTCCTACGAGCAGTACTTC.

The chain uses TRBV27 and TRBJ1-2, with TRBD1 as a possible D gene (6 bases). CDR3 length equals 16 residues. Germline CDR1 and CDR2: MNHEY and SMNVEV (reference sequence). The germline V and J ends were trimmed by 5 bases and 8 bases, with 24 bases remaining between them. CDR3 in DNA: TGTGCCAGCAGTGTCTCTCCGGGACACCCACCAAGGGGCTACACCTTC. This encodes CASSVSPGHPPRGYTF.

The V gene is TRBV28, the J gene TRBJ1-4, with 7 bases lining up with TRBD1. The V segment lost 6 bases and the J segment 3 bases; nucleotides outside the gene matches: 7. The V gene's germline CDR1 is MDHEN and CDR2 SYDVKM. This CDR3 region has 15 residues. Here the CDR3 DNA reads TGTGCCAGCAGAAAGACAGGGTCCTCTAATGAAAAACTGTTTTTT. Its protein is CASRKTGSSNEKLFF. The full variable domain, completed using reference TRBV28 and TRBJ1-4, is DVKVTQSSRYLVKRTGEKVFLECVQDMDHENMFWYRQDPGLGLRLIYFSYDVKMKEKGDIPEGYSVSREKKERFSLILESASTNQTSMYLCASRKTGSSNEKLFFGSGTQLSVL.

CDR3 in amino acids: CASSMSRVREQYF. CDR3 bases: TGTGCCAGCAGCATGAGTCGCGTACGGGAGCAGTACTTC. The chain recombines TRBV27 with TRBJ2-7; D uncertain. This CDR3 is built from 13 residues. Germline V lookup: CDR1 MNHEY, CDR2 SMNVEV (reference sequence). V was cut by 6 bases and J by 7 bases, with 16 bases left in between.

This CDR3 reads CASSLPFPGYNEQYF. The CDR3 nucleotides are TGTGCCAGCAGCCTACCGTTCCCGGGGTATAACGAGCAGTACTTC. The chain combines TRBV11-2 with TRBJ2-7; perhaps TRBD2 as D (5 bases). This CDR3 is built from 15 residues. CDR1 and CDR2 from the germline V gene are SGHAT and FQNNGV. V was trimmed by 5 bases and J by 5 bases, leaving 19 bases between them.

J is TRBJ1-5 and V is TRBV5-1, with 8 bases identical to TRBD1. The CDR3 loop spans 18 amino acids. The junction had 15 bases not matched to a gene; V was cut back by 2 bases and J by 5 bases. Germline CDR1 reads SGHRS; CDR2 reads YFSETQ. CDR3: CASSLLPGQADLHQPQHF. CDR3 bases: TGCGCCAGCAGCTTATTACCGGGACAGGCGGACCTTCATCAGCCCCAGCATTTT.

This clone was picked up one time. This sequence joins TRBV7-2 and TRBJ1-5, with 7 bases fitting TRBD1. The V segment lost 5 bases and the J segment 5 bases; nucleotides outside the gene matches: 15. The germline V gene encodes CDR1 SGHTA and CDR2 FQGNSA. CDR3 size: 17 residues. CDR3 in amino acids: CASSPRQGIVRDQPQHF. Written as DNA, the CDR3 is TGTGCCAGCAGCCCTCGACAGGGTATTGTTCGGGATCAGCCCCAGCATTTT.

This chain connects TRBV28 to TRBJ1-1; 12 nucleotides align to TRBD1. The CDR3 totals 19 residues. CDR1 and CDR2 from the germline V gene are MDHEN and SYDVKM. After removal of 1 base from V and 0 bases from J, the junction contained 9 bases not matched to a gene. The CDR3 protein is CASSLFPGQGAQLNTEAFF. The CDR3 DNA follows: TGTGCCAGCAGTTTATTCCCGGGACAGGGGGCCCAATTGAACACTGAAGCTTTCTTT. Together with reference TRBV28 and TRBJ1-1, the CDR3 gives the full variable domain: DVKVTQSSRYLVKRTGEKVFLECVQDMDHENMFWYRQDPGLGLRLIYFSYDVKMKEKGDIPEGYSVSREKKERFSLILESASTNQTSMYLCASSLFPGQGAQLNTEAFFGQGTRLTVV.

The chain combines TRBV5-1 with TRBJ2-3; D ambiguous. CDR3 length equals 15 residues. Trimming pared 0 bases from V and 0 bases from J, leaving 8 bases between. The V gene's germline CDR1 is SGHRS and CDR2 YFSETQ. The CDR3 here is CASSLGWGSTDTQYF. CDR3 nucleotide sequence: TGCGCCAGCAGCTTGGGTTGGGGTAGCACAGATACGCAGTATTTT.

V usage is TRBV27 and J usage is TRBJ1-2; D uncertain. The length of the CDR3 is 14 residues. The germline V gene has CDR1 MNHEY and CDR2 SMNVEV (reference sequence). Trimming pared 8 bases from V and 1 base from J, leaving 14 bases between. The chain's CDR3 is CASSGSPDNYGYTF. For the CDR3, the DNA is TGTGCCAGCTCGGGGTCTCCAGATAACTATGGCTACACCTTC.